These 17 T cell receptor beta chains came from one sample sequenced in a study of Ad26.COV2.S vaccination and SARS-CoV-2 variants. TCRdb keeps only in-frame clones here, not all; method: immunoSEQ multiplex PCR. Of 440,000 or so clones listed, roughly 87% are singletons. Specified treatment: some 20 received Ad26.COV2.S at low or high dose, single or two shots; about 5 received placebo; per-sample allocation not given. Specimen acquisition occurred on day 63 following the initial vaccine or placebo injection. The sample in question was peripheral blood, obtained in a trial of Ad26.COV2.S vaccine versus placebo. The receptors here all came from a person aged 18-65 years who received the Ad26.COV2.S COVID-19 vaccine or a placebo.

The genes are TRBV27 and TRBJ2-7; D is unresolved. The V end was cut by 5 bases, the J end by 7 bases, with 15 bases between. Germline loops: CDR1 MNHEY, CDR2 SMNVEV (reference sequence). The CDR3 consists of 13 residues. The CDR3 here is CASSPGVTREQYF. The CDR3 DNA sequence: TGTGCCAGCAGTCCTGGGGTTACGCGAGAGCAGTACTTC.

This clone was recorded a few times. The rearrangement joins TRBV2 to TRBJ1-2; TRBD1 aligns across 8 bases. CDR3 length: 16 residues. V lost 4 bases to trimming and J lost 6 bases; unmatched junction nucleotides: 13. Germline V gene data show CDR1 as SNHLY and CDR2 as FYNNEI. Here the CDR3 DNA reads TGTGCCAGCAGTGGGGGGACAGGCCCCACTTGGGATGGCTACACCTTC. Translation gives CASSGGTGPTWDGYTF.

The chain links TRBV9 to TRBJ2-5, with TRBD1 matching 9 bases. Unmatched junction bases numbered 8, after V lost 2 bases and J lost 3 bases. This CDR3 is built from 16 residues. The germline V gene encodes CDR1 SGDLS and CDR2 YYNGEE. CDR3 DNA sequence: TGTGCCAGCAGCGTGGGAACAGGGGGCAAGGAAGAGACCCAGTACTTC. Its protein product is CASSVGTGGKEETQYF.

This rearrangement joins TRBV28 to TRBJ2-7; maybe TRBD1 (7 bases). The germline gives CDR1 MDHEN, CDR2 SYDVKM. This CDR3 is 16 amino acids long. The V end lost 5 bases, the J end lost 2 bases, and 19 bases lay between the germline ends. CDR3 amino acids: CASSHIAAGQTYEQYF. The CDR3 DNA follows: TGTGCCAGCAGTCATATAGCGGCGGGACAGACCTACGAGCAGTACTTC. Together with reference TRBV28 and TRBJ2-7, the CDR3 gives the full variable domain: DVKVTQSSRYLVKRTGEKVFLECVQDMDHENMFWYRQDPGLGLRLIYFSYDVKMKEKGDIPEGYSVSREKKERFSLILESASTNQTSMYLCASSHIAAGQTYEQYFGPGTRLTVT.

This clone appeared a few times. This chain uses TRBV12-5 with TRBJ2-2; D gene unclear. V gave up 7 bases and J gave up 6 bases, with 15 bases separating them. The CDR3 runs 14 residues. Germline CDR1 and CDR2: LGHNT and FRNRAP. The CDR3 spells CASATTRASGELFF. The DNA of the CDR3 is TGTGCTAGTGCCACAACCCGGGCCTCCGGGGAGCTGTTTTTT. Drawing the rest from reference TRBV12-5 and TRBJ2-2, the complete variable domain is DARVTQTPRHKVTEMGQEVTMRCQPILGHNTVFWYRQTMMQGLELLAYFRNRAPLDDSGMPKDRFSAEMPDATLATLKIQPSEPRDSAVYFCASATTRASGELFFGEGSRLTVL.

This clone was recorded once. The chain couples TRBV7-9 to TRBJ2-7; 8 nucleotides line up with TRBD1. The CDR3 consists of 12 residues. The V gene's germline CDR1 is SEHNR and CDR2 FQNEAQ (reference sequence). The ends lost 5 bases at V and 9 bases at J; junction bases unmatched: 6. Here the CDR3 DNA reads TGTGCCAGCAGCCGACAGGGGACGAGGCAGTACTTC. Its protein product is CASSRQGTRQYF.

The chain combines TRBV21-1 with TRBJ2-1; TRBD1 is taken as the D call from the table, unchecked against the DNA. TRBV21-1 is classified as a pseudogene. This CDR3 spans 15 amino acids. The CDR3 bases are TGTGCCCAACCTTACCGGGACAGGGAGGGCAATGAGCAGTTCTTC. Its translation: CAQPYRDREGNEQFF.

This chain joins TRBV15 and TRBJ2-4; 7 bases are a match to TRBD2. Per germline, CDR1 LNHNV and CDR2 YYDKDF (reference sequence). V lost 5 bases, J lost 8 bases, and 15 bases stayed unmatched. The CDR3 length is 16 residues. The CDR3 region has the DNA TGTGCCACCAGCCTGGAGTTGGGAGGGCCGGTTTACATTCAGTACTTC. This codes for CATSLELGGPVYIQYF. The variable domain in full, completed from reference TRBV15 and TRBJ2-4, reads DAMVIQNPRYQVTQFGKPVTLSCSQTLNHNVMYWYQQKSSQAPKLLFHYYDKDFNNEADTPDNFQSRRPNTSFCFLDIRSPGLGDTAMYLCATSLELGGPVYIQYFGAGTRLSVL.

This clone was counted between two and nine times. The gene calls are TRBV3-1 (or the pseudogene TRBV3-2) and TRBJ2-7; D remains unclear. CDR1 is LGHDT and CDR2 is YNNKEL in the germline V gene (reference sequence). The CDR3 contains 13 residues. V shed 1 base and J shed 2 bases, with 6 bases lying between them. The CDR3 bases are TGTGCCAGCAGCCAAGGGCAGACCTACGAGCAGTACTTC. Translated, it gives CASSQGQTYEQYF.

The genes are TRBV6-2 or TRBV6-3 and TRBJ2-2; a possible D gene is TRBD2 (5 bases). V was clipped by 0 bases and J by 5 bases, with 13 bases between them. This CDR3 is built from 16 residues. From germline, CDR1 is MNHEY and CDR2 SVGEGT. CDR3 bases: TGTGCCAGCAGTTACTCCCCACTAGGGATGACCGGGGAGCTGTTTTTT. It is translated as CASSYSPLGMTGELFF.

This chain uses TRBV2 with TRBJ1-4; D is unclear. The CDR3 has 14 residues. Trimming removed 7 bases at V and 5 bases at J, with 14 bases between. Germline-derived CDR1 and CDR2 are SNHLY and FYNNEI. The CDR3 coding sequence is TGTGCCAGCACCCAAGACAACGCAAATGAAAAACTGTTTTTT. Amino acids: CASTQDNANEKLFF.

The chain couples TRBV9 to TRBJ2-4; tentatively, D is TRBD1 (6 bases). The CDR3 extends over 15 amino acids. CDR1 is SGDLS and CDR2 is YYNGEE in the germline V gene. Trimming removed 3 bases at V and 0 bases at J, with 10 bases between. CDR3 nucleotide sequence: TGTGCCAGCAGCGGATCAGGGGTAGCCAAAAACATTCAGTACTTC. This translates into CASSGSGVAKNIQYF.

The chain carries TRBV11-2 and TRBJ1-3; the D gene is possibly TRBD1 (6 bases). The CDR3 is 16 amino acids. The germline V gene has CDR1 SGHAT and CDR2 FQNNGV. With 1 base removed from V and 2 bases from J, the gap between germline ends came to 12 bases. CDR3 residues: CASSLGLTGTGNTIYF. The CDR3 DNA sequence: TGTGCCAGCAGCTTAGGGCTTACAGGGACTGGAAACACCATATATTTT.

This chain joins TRBV9 and TRBJ1-1; D is perhaps TRBD1 (6 bases). Trimming removed 0 bases from V and 0 bases from J, with 15 bases in between. Germline CDR1 and CDR2: SGDLS and YYNGEE. The CDR3 is made up of 17 amino acids. Written as DNA, the CDR3 is TGTGCCAGCAGCGTAGCTGGGGGCCATCCAGTGAACACTGAAGCTTTCTTT. This translates into CASSVAGGHPVNTEAFF.

The rearrangement links TRBV27 to TRBJ2-2, with D unresolved. Trimming removed 3 bases at V and 4 bases at J, with 9 bases between. From germline, CDR1 is MNHEY and CDR2 SMNVEV (reference sequence). The CDR3 loop spans 14 amino acids. Here the CDR3 reads CASSFASLTGELFF. The CDR3 region has the DNA TGTGCCAGCAGTTTCGCAAGCCTCACCGGGGAGCTGTTTTTT.

J is TRBJ2-3 and V is TRBV27; no reliable D call. V was pared by 6 bases and J by 0 bases, with 16 bases between. The CDR3 has 16 residues. The germline V gene encodes CDR1 MNHEY and CDR2 SMNVEV (reference sequence). CDR3 amino acids: CASRFTRRASTDTQYF. The DNA of the CDR3 is TGTGCCAGCAGGTTCACCCGACGGGCCAGCACAGATACGCAGTATTTT.

The V gene is TRBV4-3, the J gene TRBJ2-1; 12 nucleotides match TRBD1. The V gene end was trimmed by 3 bases and the J gene end by 8 bases; junction bases not matched to a gene: 5. CDR3 length: 15 amino acids. CDR1 and CDR2 from the germline V gene are LGHNA and YSLEER. The CDR3 nucleotides are TGCGCCAGCAGCCAGCCGGGACAGGGGGCGTATGAGCAGTTCTTC. Translated: CASSQPGQGAYEQFF.